Sequencing of this T cell receptor beta chain was carried out in a study of identifying expanded T cells in peripheral blood. Regarding the study as a whole: Across healthy donors, higher total template counts meant significantly greater roughly two-week count variance.

TCRdb keeps only in-frame clones here, not all; method: immunoSEQ multiplex PCR. This sample has some 95,000 clones, with approximately 83% found just once. This CDR3 has 15 amino acids. V was cut by 4 bases and J by 5 bases, with 12 bases left in between. CDR1 is SNHLY and CDR2 is FYNNEI in the germline V gene. This clone was seen once. Its antigen is unidentified. This sequence originates from a person between 18 and 75 years old in good health. The sequenced sample was blood. The chain employs TRBV2 and TRBJ1-6; a possible D gene is TRBD1 (5 bases). The CDR3 region has the DNA TGTGCCAGCAGTGGGCAGACAGCAGATAATTCACCCCTCCACTTT. Translating gives CASSGQTADNSPLHF.